This TCR beta chain was captured by sequencing in a study of blood T cell repertoires in COVID-19. Study details: Samples of COVID-19 (acute and convalescent) were obtained from the United States, Italy and Spain. In each case, the material was cDNA or gDNA derived from T cells, B-cell-depleted T cells, or PBMCs.

Under the authors' procedure: Scientists estimated how many nucleated cells there were by amplifying reference gene primers. Sequencing used immunoSEQ multiplex PCR; TCRdb keeps in-frame clones, though not all of them. That table supplies the V and J calls and clone size; D and trimming were determined from the DNA. The sample contains about 230,000 clones, 70% to 90% of which appear only once. CDR1 and CDR2 from the germline V gene are SNHLY and FYNNEI. This CDR3 spans 14 amino acids. V lost 2 bases to trimming and J lost 5 bases, with 13 bases between them. The chain is built from TRBV2 and TRBJ2-7; TRBD1 might be the D (5 bases). The sequence was obtained from a man between 35 and 55 years old with acute or convalescent COVID-19. Sequences were obtained from peripheral blood. The CDR3 reads CASSEFAWGHEQYF. The CDR3 region has the DNA TGTGCCAGCAGTGAATTTGCCTGGGGCCACGAGCAGTACTTC.